The 27 T cell receptor beta chains below were found in one sample sequenced in a study of T cell responses to AZD1222 COVID-19 vaccine (TCRdb year 2021). The library was built by means of the immunoSEQ multiplex PCR assay. TCRdb stores this immuneACCESS table with in-frame sequences only. Part of the clones is absent; in the studies checked, under half of the shortfall reflects unresolved V genes, and no reason is known for the rest. For this sample there are 110,000 to 150,000 clones; approximately 90% appear just once. 2.5% to 3.5% of the sample is in the top ten clones. Interpreted using the paper, the time point label stands for: about 28 days (+/-7) after the second vaccine dose. Here the sequenced sample was peripheral blood, taken 28 days after the second AZD1222 dose. These receptors all stem from an adult who received the AZD1222 COVID-19 vaccine.

This rearrangement joins TRBV11-2 to TRBJ2-3; the D is unclear. Germline V lookup: CDR1 SGHAT, CDR2 FQNNGV. Between the trimmed V and J ends, which lost 1 base and 1 base, there was a span of 12 bases. The CDR3 extends over 16 amino acids. This CDR3 reads CASSLAGGGRTDTQYF. CDR3 nucleotides: TGTGCCAGCAGCTTAGCTGGCGGCGGACGCACAGATACGCAGTATTTT.

The chain uses TRBV7-3 and TRBJ2-3, with 9 positions matching TRBD1. This CDR3 has 14 residues. J lost 4 bases, V lost 5 bases, and 4 bases had no gene match. Germline-derived CDR1 and CDR2 are SGHTA and FQGTGA. CDR3 coding DNA: TGTGCCAGCAGCCCGGGACAGGGCTCAGATACGCAGTATTTT. It codes for CASSPGQGSDTQYF.

This clone came up once. The chain carries TRBV4-1 and TRBJ2-7; 8 nucleotides agree with TRBD1. V lost 0 bases and J lost 3; bases outside the gene matches: 4. Germline V lookup: CDR1 MGHRA, CDR2 YSYEKL. This CDR3 spans 15 amino acids. The DNA of the CDR3 is TGCGCCAGCAGCCAAGAATCAACAGGGGGCTACGAGCAGTACTTC. Encoded protein: CASSQESTGGYEQYF.

V usage is TRBV5-6 and J usage is TRBJ1-3; D gene uncertain. The CDR3 covers 13 residues. Germline lookup yields CDR1 SGHDT and CDR2 YYEEEE. V lost 3 bases, J lost 4 bases, and 8 bases lay in between. This CDR3 is CASSSLGGNTIYF. CDR3 bases: TGTGCCAGCAGCTCCTTGGGGGGAAACACCATATATTTT.

The chain links TRBV7-9 to TRBJ2-1; D is tentatively TRBD1 or TRBD2 (6 bases each). Germline CDR1 is SEHNR and CDR2 is FQNEAQ (reference sequence). The CDR3 covers 14 residues. The ends were cut back, 4 bases at V and 14 bases at J, with 21 bases in the middle. The CDR3 DNA sequence: TGTGCCAGCAGCTACTTGGGGGGCGCGACTCTAAAGTTCTTC. It is translated as CASSYLGGATLKFF.

The J gene is TRBJ1-6, the V gene TRBV23-1; unclear D gene. Being an ORF, TRBV23-1 has a function that is uncertain. V was trimmed by 4 bases and J by 0 bases, leaving 13 bases between them. This CDR3 contains 17 residues. CDR3 in amino acids: CASSLGLPASYNSPLHF. In DNA form, the CDR3 reads TGCGCCAGCAGTCTCGGGTTGCCCGCCTCCTATAATTCACCCCTCCACTTT.

The chain uses TRBV4-2 and TRBJ2-7; 8 bases align to TRBD2. Germline lookup yields CDR1 LGHNA and CDR2 YNFKEQ. CDR3 length equals 13 residues. The junction had 5 bases not matched to a gene; V was cut back by 0 bases and J by 10 bases. CDR3 sequence: CASSQEISGGQYF. In nucleotides, the CDR3 is TGTGCCAGCAGCCAAGAGATCAGCGGGGGACAGTACTTC.

This chain links TRBV7-9 with TRBJ2-7; TRBD2 might be the D (6 bases). Per germline, CDR1 SEHNR and CDR2 FQNEAQ (reference sequence). The CDR3 consists of 13 residues. V was cut by 4 bases and J by 0 bases, with 7 bases left in between. CDR3 bases: TGTGCCAGCAGCTGGGGGGACTCCTACGAGCAGTACTTC. Protein sequence: CASSWGDSYEQYF. Combining the CDR3 with reference TRBV7-9 and TRBJ2-7 gives the whole variable domain DTGVSQNPRHKITKRGQNVTFRCDPISEHNRLYWYRQTLGQGPEFLTYFQNEAQLEKSRLLSDRFSAERPKGSFSTLEIQRTEQGDSAMYLCASSWGDSYEQYFGPGTRLTVT.

This rearrangement joins TRBV6-5 to TRBJ2-3; D is unresolved. Trimming removed 11 bases at V and 1 base at J, with 13 bases between. The CDR3 loop spans 13 amino acids. The germline V gene has CDR1 MNHEY and CDR2 SVGAGI. CDR3 bases: TGTGCCCGCAAATCGGACGGCACAGATACGCAGTATTTT. It specifies CARKSDGTDTQYF.

The J gene is TRBJ2-2, the V gene TRBV15; possible D gene TRBD1, 6 bases. From germline, CDR1 is LNHNV and CDR2 YYDKDF (reference sequence). V shed 10 bases and J shed 4 bases, with 16 bases lying between them. The length of the CDR3 is 14 residues. Written as DNA, the CDR3 is TGTGCCAGCGAGAAGGGGGACGGCACCGGGGAGCTGTTTTTT. The encoded protein is CASEKGDGTGELFF.

The chain has TRBV19 and TRBJ2-1; the D call may be TRBD1 or TRBD2 (5 bases each). CDR3 size: 14 residues. Trimming took 2 bases from V and 7 from J, leaving 12 bases between them. Germline V gene lookup returns CDR1 LNHDA and CDR2 SQIVND (reference sequence). The CDR3 reads CASSILGRLNEQFF. CDR3 DNA: TGTGCCAGTAGTATACTGGGACGGCTGAATGAGCAGTTCTTC.

By share, this clone counts as medium-sized (0.01 to 0.1%). The sample contains more than one DNA sequence encoding this CDR3. This rearrangement joins TRBV27 to TRBJ2-7, with D possibly matching TRBD1 (6 bases). Trimming took off 5 bases at V and 3 bases at J, with 11 bases between the two ends. Germline CDR1 reads MNHEY; CDR2 reads SMNVEV (reference sequence). This CDR3 region has 13 residues. This CDR3 is CASSTGQFYEQYF. DNA for the CDR3: TGTGCCAGCAGTACAGGACAGTTCTACGAGCAGTACTTC.

This sequence joins TRBV19 and TRBJ1-1; 8 bases agree with TRBD1. Trimming at V came to 5 bases and at J to 3 bases, leaving 11 bases not matched to a gene. The CDR3 loop spans 16 amino acids. Germline V gives CDR1 LNHDA, CDR2 SQIVND (reference sequence). The CDR3 sequence is CASSGRGRRVDTEAFF. The CDR3 bases are TGTGCCAGTAGTGGCAGGGGGCGCCGGGTGGACACTGAAGCTTTCTTT.

The rearrangement links TRBV4-1 to TRBJ2-2; the match to TRBD1 covers 11 bases. V shed 7 bases, J shed 4 bases, and the junction held 5 bases outside the gene matches. The CDR3 is 15 residues long. Germline V gene sequence: CDR1 MGHRA, CDR2 YSYEKL. The CDR3 coding sequence is TGCGCCAGCAAGACGGACAGGGGGCTCACCGGGGAGCTGTTTTTT. Translated: CASKTDRGLTGELFF.

The chain combines TRBV2 with TRBJ1-5; D perhaps matches TRBD1 (5 bases). Between the trimmed V and J ends, which lost 8 bases and 7 bases, there was a span of 18 bases. The CDR3 loop spans 14 amino acids. CDR1 is SNHLY, CDR2 FYNNEI, per germline. The CDR3 DNA is TGTGCCAGCGCCTGGGGACGGGGTGTCCAGCCCCAGCATTTT. This gives the protein CASAWGRGVQPQHF.

V usage is TRBV30 and J usage is TRBJ1-3; maybe TRBD1 (5 bases). Germline V CDR1 and CDR2: GTSNPN, SVGIG (reference sequence). V was shortened by 0 bases and J by 4 bases, with 13 bases between the two germline ends. CDR3 length equals 15 residues. CDR3 DNA: TGTGCCTGGAGTGTATCCGGGGCCGGAGGAAACACCATATATTTT. It is translated as CAWSVSGAGGNTIYF.

The genes are TRBV6-5 and TRBJ1-3; D is unclear. V lost 2 bases and J lost 2, with 10 bases in between. The length of the CDR3 is 15 residues. Germline CDR1 is MNHEY and CDR2 is SVGAGI. The CDR3 DNA follows: TGTGCCAGCAGTTACGGCAATTTGGCTGGAAACACCATATATTTT. It yields the protein CASSYGNLAGNTIYF.

The rearrangement joins TRBV4-1 to TRBJ2-7, with TRBD1 identical over 8 bases. The CDR3 consists of 17 residues. CDR1 and CDR2 from the germline V gene are MGHRA and YSYEKL. With 0 bases clipped from V and 4 bases from J, the junction kept 11 bases outside the gene matches. For the CDR3, the DNA is TGCGCCAGCAGCCAAGAATTACTCCGGACAGGGATTTACGAGCAGTACTTC. It specifies CASSQELLRTGIYEQYF.

The chain is built from TRBV5-1 and TRBJ1-4; D is possibly TRBD1 (5 bases). The CDR3 loop spans 15 amino acids. CDR1 SGHRS and CDR2 YFSETQ come from the germline V gene. Between the trimmed V and J ends, which lost 4 bases and 4 bases, there was a span of 14 bases. As DNA, the CDR3 is TGCGCCAGCAGCCAAGGGACGTGGGATAATGAAAAACTGTTTTTT. Its protein product is CASSQGTWDNEKLFF.

The V and J genes are TRBV9 and TRBJ1-6, with a possible D match to TRBD1 (6 bases). V lost 0 bases to trimming and J lost 2 bases, with 9 bases between them. The germline CDR1 and CDR2 sequences are SGDLS and YYNGEE. The CDR3 extends over 16 amino acids. CDR3 coding DNA: TGTGCCAGCAGCGTAGGAGGGGGAACCTATAATTCACCCCTCCACTTT. Translated, it gives CASSVGGGTYNSPLHF.

V and J are TRBV5-6 and TRBJ2-1; 8 nucleotides align to TRBD1. The trim removed 4 bases at V and 1 base at J, leaving 7 bases unmatched. The CDR3 extends over 16 amino acids. Germline V gene data show CDR1 as SGHDT and CDR2 as YYEEEE. The CDR3 DNA reads as TGTGCCAGCAGCCTCCTACGACAGGGGTCCTACAATGAGCAGTTCTTC. Protein product: CASSLLRQGSYNEQFF.

V gene TRBV19 combines with J gene TRBJ2-7, with 10 bases aligning to TRBD1. Germline values: CDR1 LNHDA, CDR2 SQIVND (reference sequence). The CDR3 covers 13 residues. Trimming removed 8 bases from V and 3 bases from J; junction bases left unmatched: 4. CDR3 sequence: CASGTGDLYEQYF. CDR3 coding DNA: TGTGCCAGTGGGACAGGGGACCTCTACGAGCAGTACTTC.

The V and J genes are TRBV2 and TRBJ1-6, with D perhaps matching TRBD1 (6 bases). V was pared by 7 bases and J by 12 bases, with 10 bases between. Germline CDR1 reads SNHLY; CDR2 reads FYNNEI. CDR3 length equals 11 residues. This CDR3 reads CASKGTLPLHF. The CDR3 nucleotides are TGTGCCAGCAAAGGGACACTACCCCTCCACTTT.

This clone was seen only once. V is TRBV5-1 and J is TRBJ2-7, with D perhaps matching TRBD1 or TRBD2 (6 bases each). This CDR3 spans 12 amino acids. Trimming removed 4 bases at V and 5 bases at J, with 10 bases between. The germline CDR1 and CDR2 sequences are SGHRS and YFSETQ. As DNA, the CDR3 is TGCGCCAGCAGCGTTAGGGGGGACGAGCAGTACTTC. Translated: CASSVRGDEQYF.

This chain links TRBV11-2 with TRBJ2-3; TRBD2 matches at 8 bases. Per the germline V gene, CDR1 is SGHAT and CDR2 is FQNNGV. The CDR3 has 15 residues. Trimming took 1 base from V and 2 from J; bases not matched to a gene: 2. The CDR3 nucleotides are TGTGCCAGCAGCTTAGCGGGGGGGCTCACAGATACGCAGTATTTT. Translating it yields CASSLAGGLTDTQYF.

Here the CDR3 DNA reads TGTGCCAGCTCACCCAACGATGAGCAGTTCTTC. It translates to CASSPNDEQFF. V gene TRBV18 combines with J gene TRBJ2-1; D ambiguous. Trimming left V 3 bases short and J 8 bases short, with 5 bases between. The CDR3 has 11 residues. The V gene's germline CDR1 is KGHSH and CDR2 LQKENI.

The table lists this clone with a count of one. This chain connects TRBV7-2 to TRBJ2-1, with D possibly being TRBD1 (5 bases). This CDR3 spans 15 amino acids. Trimming removed 6 bases from V and 8 bases from J, with 20 bases in between. CDR1 is SGHTA and CDR2 is FQGNSA in the germline V gene. The CDR3 region is CASRPFRGPRDEQFF. The CDR3, as DNA: TGTGCCAGCAGACCCTTTAGGGGTCCAAGGGATGAGCAGTTCTTC.